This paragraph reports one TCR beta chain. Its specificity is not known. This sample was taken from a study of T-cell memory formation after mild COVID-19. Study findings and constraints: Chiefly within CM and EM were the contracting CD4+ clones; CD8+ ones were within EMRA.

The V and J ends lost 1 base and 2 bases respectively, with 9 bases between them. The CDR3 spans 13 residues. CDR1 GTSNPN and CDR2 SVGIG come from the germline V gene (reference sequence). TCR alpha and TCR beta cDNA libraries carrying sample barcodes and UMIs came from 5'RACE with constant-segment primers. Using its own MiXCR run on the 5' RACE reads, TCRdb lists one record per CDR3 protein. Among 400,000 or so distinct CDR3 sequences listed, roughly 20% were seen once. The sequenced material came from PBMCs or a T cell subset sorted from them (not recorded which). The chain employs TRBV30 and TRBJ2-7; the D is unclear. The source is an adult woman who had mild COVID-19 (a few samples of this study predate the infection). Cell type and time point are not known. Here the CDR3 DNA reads TGTGCCTGGAGTGGAACATCGGCCTACGAGCAGTACTTC. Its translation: CAWSGTSAYEQYF.